The clone carrying this TCR beta chain was seen a few times. This sample stems from a study of cytotoxic CD8 clonotypes in ibrutinib-treated CLL. Study-wide context: Timing of response sample collection was a median approximately eleven months after treatment start, with a range of 6 to 36.

Germline lookup yields CDR1 MGHRA and CDR2 YSYEKL. Between the trimmed V and J ends, which lost 0 bases and 7 bases, there was a span of 18 bases. The CDR3 covers 17 residues. TCRdb's table, derived via immunoSEQ multiplex PCR, lists solely in-frame clones and lacks some. The sample has approximately 45,000 clones, 69% seen once. Genomic DNA for TCR beta libraries, around 2 micrograms, came from cryopreserved PBMCs. This TCR came from a human donor with chronic lymphocytic leukemia. The sequenced sample was PBMCs, obtained after 12 months of ibrutinib treatment. V gene TRBV4-1 combines with J gene TRBJ2-2; D is undetermined. The CDR3 reads CASSQDQRRLIGGELFF. CDR3 nucleotide sequence: TGCGCCAGCAGCCAAGATCAAAGGCGTCTAATTGGCGGGGAGCTGTTTTTT.